The next 8 T cell receptor beta chains were all read from a single sample in a study of persistence of HIV-infected CD4 T cells. These receptors have no known antigen. This was the immunoSEQ version 4 assay in survey mode. Data came from immunoSEQ multiplex PCR; TCRdb stores just in-frame clones and leaves some out. The sample shows 35,000 to 50,000 clones, about nine tenths of them seen only once. Anti-CD3/anti-CD28 beads served as a nonspecific positive control stimulus. Responding CD4+ T cells were sorted by upregulation of both CD40 ligand and CD69. This specimen consisted of CD4+ T cells sorted from PBMCs after roughly 19-hour stimulation, obtained from a patient who received antiretroviral therapy. Receptors originate from an adult man with HIV who was CMV-seropositive.

This chain uses TRBV5-4 with TRBJ2-1; 9 bases map to TRBD2. The ends lost 4 bases at V and 6 bases at J; junction bases unmatched: 14. Germline lookup yields CDR1 SGHNT and CDR2 YYREEE (reference sequence). The CDR3 contains 17 residues. The CDR3 coding sequence is TGTGCCAGCAGCGTCCCCCTTGCGGGGGGGGCCCGCAATGAGCAGTTCTTC. Amino acid sequence: CASSVPLAGGARNEQFF.

The chain carries TRBV18 and TRBJ1-4; tentatively, D is TRBD1 (6 bases). V gave up 3 bases and J gave up 7 bases, with 9 bases separating them. This CDR3 is built from 13 residues. Germline V lookup: CDR1 KGHSH, CDR2 LQKENI. CDR3 sequence (DNA): TGTGCCAGCTCACCCGGGGGCATTGAAAAACTGTTTTTT. Its translation: CASSPGGIEKLFF.

The rearrangement links TRBV6-2 or TRBV6-3 to TRBJ2-7; 12 bases match TRBD1. The trim removed 2 bases at V and 6 bases at J, leaving 2 bases unmatched. Germline lookup yields CDR1 MNHEY and CDR2 SVGEGT. The length of the CDR3 is 14 residues. In DNA, the CDR3 is TGTGCCAGCAGTTACGGGACAGGGGGCCTCGAGCAGTACTTC. It is translated as CASSYGTGGLEQYF.

CDR3 amino acids: CASSLVWGIGGARDTQYF. CDR3 coding DNA: TGTGCCAGCAGCCTAGTCTGGGGAATTGGGGGGGCCAGGGATACGCAGTATTTT. This rearrangement joins TRBV7-2 to TRBJ2-3; maybe TRBD2 (7 bases). CDR3 size: 18 residues. The ends were cut back, 5 bases at V and 6 bases at J, with 27 bases in the middle. CDR1 and CDR2 (germline): SGHTA, FQGNSA.

The table lists this clone with a count of one. The chain has TRBV2 and TRBJ1-4; 9 bases agree with TRBD1. The CDR3 runs to 14 residues. CDR1 and CDR2 from the germline V gene are SNHLY and FYNNEI. J gave up 8 bases and V 4 bases, and 5 bases lay outside the gene matches. DNA for the CDR3: TGTGCCAGCAGTGGGGACAGGGTTGGCGAAAAACTGTTTTTT. Protein product: CASSGDRVGEKLFF.

The rearrangement links TRBV6-5 to TRBJ2-3; no definite D call. V gave up 7 bases and J gave up 6 bases, with 8 bases separating them. Germline CDR1 reads MNHEY; CDR2 reads SVGAGI. This CDR3 region has 11 residues. The CDR3 loop reads CASTFLDTQYF. The CDR3 nucleotides read TGTGCCAGCACATTCTTGGATACGCAGTATTTT.

CDR3 region: CASSLPRRGGSYEQYF. In DNA, the CDR3 is TGTGCCAGCAGCTTACCCCGGAGGGGGGGCTCCTACGAGCAGTACTTC. The chain carries TRBV7-8 and TRBJ2-7; TRBD2 is a possible D gene (7 bases). V lost 2 bases and J 0 bases, leaving 14 bases between the germline ends. CDR1 SGHVS and CDR2 FQNEAQ come from the germline V gene. The CDR3 is made up of 16 amino acids.

A single count supports this clone. This chain connects TRBV5-1 to TRBJ2-3; no definite D call. This CDR3 is 15 amino acids long. V was cut by 0 bases and J by 2 bases, with 10 bases left in between. From germline, CDR1 is SGHRS and CDR2 YFSETQ. The CDR3 sequence is CASSLVPQTTDTQYF. CDR3 nucleotides: TGCGCCAGCAGCTTGGTACCACAAACCACAGATACGCAGTATTTT. Full variable domain (outside the CDR3, taken from reference TRBV5-1 and TRBJ2-3): KAGVTQTPRYLIKTRGQQVTLSCSPISGHRSVSWYQQTPGQGLQFLFEYFSETQRNKGNFPGRFSGRQFSNSRSEMNVSTLELGDSALYLCASSLVPQTTDTQYFGPGTRLTVL.